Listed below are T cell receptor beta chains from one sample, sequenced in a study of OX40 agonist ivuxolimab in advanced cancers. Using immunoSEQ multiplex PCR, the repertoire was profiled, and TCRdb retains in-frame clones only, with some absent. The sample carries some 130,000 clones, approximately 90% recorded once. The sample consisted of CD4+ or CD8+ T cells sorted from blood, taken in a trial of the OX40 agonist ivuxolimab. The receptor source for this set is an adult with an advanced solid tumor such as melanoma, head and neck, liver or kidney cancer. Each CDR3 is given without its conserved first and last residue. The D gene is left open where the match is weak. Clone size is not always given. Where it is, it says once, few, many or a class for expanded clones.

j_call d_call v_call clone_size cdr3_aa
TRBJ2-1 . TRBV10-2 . AISESLGRVANEQF
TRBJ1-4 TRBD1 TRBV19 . ASSTRTGTGEKLF
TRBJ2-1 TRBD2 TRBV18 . ASSPPGGLVYNEQF
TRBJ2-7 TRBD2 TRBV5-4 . ASSLAGGFYEQY
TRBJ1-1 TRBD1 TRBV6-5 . ASGTGGTEAF
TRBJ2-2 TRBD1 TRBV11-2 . ASSLVGQGATGELF
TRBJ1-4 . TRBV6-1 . ASSESRGRGEKLF
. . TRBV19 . ASSMLAGSYEQY
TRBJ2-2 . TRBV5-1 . ASSWAGTGELF
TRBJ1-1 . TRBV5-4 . ASSPDLQGNTEAF
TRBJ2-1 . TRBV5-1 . ASSLTLGEQF
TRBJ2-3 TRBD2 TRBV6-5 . ASSYSGTSGDTQY
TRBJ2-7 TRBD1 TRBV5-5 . ASSPGTGSYEQY
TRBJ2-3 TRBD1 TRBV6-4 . ASSVQGLSTDTQY
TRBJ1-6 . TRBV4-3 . ASSQGGRNNSPLH
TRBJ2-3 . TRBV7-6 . ASSLASDGFTDTQY
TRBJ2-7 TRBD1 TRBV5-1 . ASSWGQGTSFEQY
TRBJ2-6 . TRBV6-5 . ASSYASGAGANVLT
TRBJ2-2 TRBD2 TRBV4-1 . ASSPLGAGGNTGELF
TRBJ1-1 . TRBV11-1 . ASSLPIRNTEAF
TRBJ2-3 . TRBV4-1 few ASSAPGTDTQY
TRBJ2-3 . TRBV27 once ASSLEGMTDTQY
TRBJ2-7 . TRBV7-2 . ASSSQDFTYEQY
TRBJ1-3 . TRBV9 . ASAMGGGSGNTIY
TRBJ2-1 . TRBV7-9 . ASSFGTQYNEQF
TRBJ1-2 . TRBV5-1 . ASSLGQGGGYT
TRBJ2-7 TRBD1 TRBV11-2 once ASSNGQANSYEQY
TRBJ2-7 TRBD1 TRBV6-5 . ATRQGSYEQY
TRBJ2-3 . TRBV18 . ASYFSRGDTQY
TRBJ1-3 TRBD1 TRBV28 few ASRTGTGAGGNTIY
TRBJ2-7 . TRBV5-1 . ASSLGYEQY
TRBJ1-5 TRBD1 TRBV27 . ASSPPPGQGRGQPQH
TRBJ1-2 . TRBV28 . ASSLKVWGSGYT
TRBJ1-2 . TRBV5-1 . ASSSRGQITNYGYT
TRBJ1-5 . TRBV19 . ASVTTGHSNQPQH
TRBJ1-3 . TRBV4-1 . ASSQGTYLSGNTIY
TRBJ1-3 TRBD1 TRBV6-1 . AGRDRDRNTIY
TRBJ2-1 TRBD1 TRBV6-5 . ASGLRDRGRDEQF
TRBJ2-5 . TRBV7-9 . ASSFTETQY
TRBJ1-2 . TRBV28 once ASLQIPNYGYT
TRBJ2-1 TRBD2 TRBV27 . ASSPRAPGLAGFRTYNEQF
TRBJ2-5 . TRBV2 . GTSVAAQETQY